This T cell receptor beta chain was retrieved from a study of blood T cell repertoires in COVID-19. Background on the study: There were acute and convalescent COVID-19 samples, and they came from the United States, Italy and Spain. Sources were T cells, B-cell-depleted T cells, or PBMCs; the material itself was cDNA or gDNA.

In the authors' methods: For nucleated cells, counts were estimated from reference gene primer amplification. Measured with immunoSEQ multiplex PCR; TCRdb has only the in-frame clones, and not every one. The V and J calls and clone size are taken from that table; D and trimming were inferred from the DNA. The sample has around 300,000 clones, around 88% seen once. Germline loops: CDR1 LGHDT, CDR2 YNNKEL (reference sequence). CDR3 length: 17 residues. Trimming removed 3 bases from V and 5 bases from J, with 20 bases in between. Seattle's cohort entered during active infection and was followed longitudinally.

This receptor was taken from a woman between 25 and 40 years old with COVID-19, enrolled during active disease. The rearrangement links TRBV3-1 (or the pseudogene TRBV3-2) to TRBJ1-3; D not resolved. Sequences were obtained from peripheral blood. The CDR3 DNA reads as TGTGCCAGCAGCCATCACGAAGTCAAGTTCGGTAGAAACACCATATATTTT. Its translation: CASSHHEVKFGRNTIYF.